This T cell receptor (beta chain) appears in the sequencing data of a study of T-cell memory formation after mild COVID-19. CDR3 length equals 15 residues. The V end lost 1 base, the J end lost 6 bases, and 10 bases lay between the germline ends. Germline loops: CDR1 SGHVS, CDR2 FQNEAQ. Overall study findings and caveats: The SARS-CoV-2 specificity of second-wave clones reaching peak at day 37 remained unverified. Clones contracting over day 15 to 85 were CD4/CD8 balanced, with later expanders leaning CD4+. Cross-reactive memory appears to have joined, as suggested by some responding clones showing up in pre-infection memory.

This clonotype was detected only a few times. Its cognate antigen is unknown. MiXCR was run by TCRdb on the 5' RACE reads, yielding one entry per CDR3 protein. The sample consists of around 340,000 distinct CDR3 sequences, approximately 14% of them appearing once. The V call is TRBV7-8, the J call TRBJ1-6; D is ambiguous. The sequencing sample was made of PBMCs or a T cell subset sorted from them (not recorded which). This clonotype originated in a man aged 18-30 years who had mild COVID-19 (a few samples of this study predate the infection). Cell type and time point are not known. The CDR3 loop is CASSLGGEVNSPLHF. The DNA of the CDR3 is TGTGCCAGCAGCTTAGGGGGAGAGGTTAATTCACCCCTCCACTTT.